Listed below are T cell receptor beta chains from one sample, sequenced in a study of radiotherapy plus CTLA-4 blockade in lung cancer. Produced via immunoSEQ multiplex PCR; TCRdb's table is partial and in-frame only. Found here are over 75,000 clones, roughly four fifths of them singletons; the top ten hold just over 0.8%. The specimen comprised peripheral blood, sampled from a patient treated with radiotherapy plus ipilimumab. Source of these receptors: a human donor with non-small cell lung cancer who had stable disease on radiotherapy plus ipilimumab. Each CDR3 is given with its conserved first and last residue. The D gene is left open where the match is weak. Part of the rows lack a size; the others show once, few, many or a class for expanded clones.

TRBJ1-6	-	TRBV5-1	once	TGCGCCAGCAGCTTGGCGGGGCATTTTAATAATTCACCCCTCCACTTT	CASSLAGHFNNSPLHF
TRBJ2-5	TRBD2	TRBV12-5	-	TGTGCTAGTGCCCCGCGGGGGGGGCAGACCCAGTACTTC	CASAPRGGQTQYF
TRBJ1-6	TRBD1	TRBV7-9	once	TGTGCCAGCAGCACAGGACAGGATTCCTATAATTCACCCCTCCACTTT	CASSTGQDSYNSPLHF
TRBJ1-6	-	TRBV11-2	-	TGTGCCAGCAGCTTAGATTTTACAGGGTTGTCACCCCTCCACTTT	CASSLDFTGLSPLHF
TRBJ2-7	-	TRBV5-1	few	TGCGCCAGCAGCTTACGAAGCGCCTGGGAGCAGTACTTC	CASSLRSAWEQYF
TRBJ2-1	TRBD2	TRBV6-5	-	TGTGCCAGCAGTTATACGATAGCGGGGGGATACAATGAGCAGTTCTTC	CASSYTIAGGYNEQFF
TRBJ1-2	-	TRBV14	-	TGTGCCAGCAGCCAAGATCCGTCGAAAGATAACTATGGCTACACCTTC	CASSQDPSKDNYGYTF
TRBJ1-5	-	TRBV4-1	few	TGCGCCAGCAGCCGACCGGACCGAGATCAGCCCCAGCATTTT	CASSRPDRDQPQHF
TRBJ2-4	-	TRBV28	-	TGTGCCAGCAGTTTGGGCAGGAAAAACATTCAGTACTTC	CASSLGRKNIQYF
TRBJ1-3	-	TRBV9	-	TGTGCCAGCAGCGTAGCTACAGTAAGCTCTGGAAACACCATATATTTT	CASSVATVSSGNTIYF
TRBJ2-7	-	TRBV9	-	TGTGCCAGCAGCGTAAGAGGGACACGTCACGAGCAGTACTTC	CASSVRGTRHEQYF
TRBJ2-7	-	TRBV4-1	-	TGCGCCAGCAGCCCGGGCGGCTCCTACGAGCAGTACTTC	CASSPGGSYEQYF
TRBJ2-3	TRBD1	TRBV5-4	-	TGTGCCAGCAGCGTACAGGGGGCTCGTACAGATACGCAGTATTTT	CASSVQGARTDTQYF
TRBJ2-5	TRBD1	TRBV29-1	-	TGCAGCGTTGAAAATACAGGGGGCGGGGAGACCCAGTACTTC	CSVENTGGGETQYF
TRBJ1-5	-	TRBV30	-	TGTGCCTGGAGTGTACAAGGAGGGCTAAATCAGCCCCAGCATTTT	CAWSVQGGLNQPQHF
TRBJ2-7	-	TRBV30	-	TGTGCCTGGAGCCCCCCTACCCCCTACGAGCAGTACTTC	CAWSPPTPYEQYF
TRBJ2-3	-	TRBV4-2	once	TGTGCCAGCAGCCAACGGGCTGGCACAGATACGCAGTATTTT	CASSQRAGTDTQYF
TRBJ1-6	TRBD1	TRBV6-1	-	TGTGCCAGCAGTGGCCCAGGGACAGGCAATAATTCACCCCTCCACTTT	CASSGPGTGNNSPLHF
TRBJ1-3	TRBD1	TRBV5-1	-	TGCGCCAGCAGCGATACAGGGGGGATGAACACCATATATTTT	CASSDTGGMNTIYF
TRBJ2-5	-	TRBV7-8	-	TGTGCCAGCAGTTTGGACAGAGCGAGGGGGGCCCAGTACTTC	CASSLDRARGAQYF
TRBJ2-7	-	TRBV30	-	TGTGCCTGGAGTTCCTCCGGGAGTGTATACTACGAGCAGTACTTC	CAWSSSGSVYYEQYF
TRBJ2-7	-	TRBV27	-	TGTGCCAGCAGTTTATTATGGGGGCCCTACGAGCAGTACTTC	CASSLLWGPYEQYF
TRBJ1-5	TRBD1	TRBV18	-	TGTGCCAGCTCACCAGGCACAGGGGGCCAGAATCAGCCCCAGCATTTT	CASSPGTGGQNQPQHF
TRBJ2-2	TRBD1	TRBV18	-	TGTGCCAGCTCTCGGACAGGGGAAACCGGGGAGCTGTTTTTT	CASSRTGETGELFF
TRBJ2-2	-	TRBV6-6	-	TGTGCCAGCAGTTGGTTTATGGGGGGCACCGGGGAGCTGTTTTTT	CASSWFMGGTGELFF
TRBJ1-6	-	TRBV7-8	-	TGTGCCAGCAGCTCCCAGGCTACCGATTCACCCCTCCACTTT	CASSSQATDSPLHF
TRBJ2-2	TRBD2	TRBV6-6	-	TGTGCCAGCACAGGACTAGCGGGGTGGACCGGGGAGCTGTTTTTT	CASTGLAGWTGELFF
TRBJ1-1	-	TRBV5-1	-	TGCGCCAGCAGCTTGGTGGGGGTACCTGAAGCTTTCTTT	CASSLVGVPEAFF
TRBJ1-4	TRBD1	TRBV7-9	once	TGTGCCAGCAGCTTAGGGACAGGGGTGGATGAAAAACTGTTTTTT	CASSLGTGVDEKLFF
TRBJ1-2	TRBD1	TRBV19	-	TGTGCCAGTAATAACGCGGGACAGGGGGAATATGGCTACACCTTC	CASNNAGQGEYGYTF
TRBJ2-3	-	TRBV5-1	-	TGCGCCAGCAGCGGTGCCCACACAGATACGCAGTATTTT	CASSGAHTDTQYF
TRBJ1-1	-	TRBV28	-	TGTGCCAGCAGTTTGTCTCAGCCGGGACACTCGAAAGCTTTCTTT	CASSLSQPGHSKAFF
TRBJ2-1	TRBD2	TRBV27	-	TGTGCCAGCAGTCCCCCGGGACTAGCGGGTTACAATGAGCAGTTCTTC	CASSPPGLAGYNEQFF
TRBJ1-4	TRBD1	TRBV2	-	TGTGCCAGCAGTAGGGACAGAACAACTAATGAAAAACTGTTTTTT	CASSRDRTTNEKLFF
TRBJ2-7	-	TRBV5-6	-	TGTGCCAGCAGCTTGGCAGCGGAGCACGAGCAGTACTTC	CASSLAAEHEQYF
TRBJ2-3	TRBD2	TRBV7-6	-	TGTGCCAGCAGCTTAGATGCCCCCGGACTAGCGGGAGGGCCATCCACAGATACGCAGTATTTT	CASSLDAPGLAGGPSTDTQYF
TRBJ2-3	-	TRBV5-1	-	TGCGCCAGCAGCCCCCCTGCGGGATTGCCAGATACGCAGTATTTT	CASSPPAGLPDTQYF
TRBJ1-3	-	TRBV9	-	TGTGCCAGCAGCCCTAGGGGTTCGGGAAACACCATATATTTT	CASSPRGSGNTIYF
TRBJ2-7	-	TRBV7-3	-	TGTGCCAGCAGCTTAATACCGGGAGAATCTTACGAGCAGTACTTC	CASSLIPGESYEQYF
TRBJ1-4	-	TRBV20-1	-	TGCAGTGCTAGAGGTGGAGAAAAACTGTTTTTT	CSARGGEKLFF